These T cell receptor beta chains were read from a single sample in a study of shared T cell receptors in the human thymus. Assay: immunoSEQ multiplex PCR; the TCRdb copy retains only in-frame clones and omits some. The sample holds hundreds of thousands of clones, 80% to 90% seen once. These data also formed part of another study, on human thymus T cells.

Sequencing was done on a sample of thymocytes. Receptors originate from a girl in the first two years of life with a congenital heart defect. CDR3s include the opening cysteine and the closing phenylalanine or tryptophan. The D gene is left open where the match is weak.

TRBV7-6	TRBD1	TRBJ2-7	TGTGCCAGCAGCCGGAGGAGGACAGGCCTTTCCTACGAGCAGTACTTC	CASSRRRTGLSYEQYF
TRBV5-8	-	TRBJ2-5	TGTGCCAGCAGCTCGGGGGTCCAAGAGACCCAGTACTTC	CASSSGVQETQYF
TRBV10-3	TRBD1	TRBJ2-3	TGTGCCATCAGTGAGCCCACCAGTGGGGACAGCACTAGCACAGATACGCAGTATTTT	CAISEPTSGDSTSTDTQYF
TRBV5-6	TRBD1	TRBJ1-6	TGTGCCAGCAGCTCCCGGGACAGGGCTTCACCCCTCCACTTT	CASSSRDRASPLHF
TRBV2	TRBD1	TRBJ2-1	TGTGCCAGCAGTGTGAAATTAGGGGACAGGGGAGATGAGCAGTTCTTC	CASSVKLGDRGDEQFF
TRBV15	TRBD1	TRBJ2-7	TGTGCCACCAGCAGAGATCTCCCGGGACAGGGATGCGAGCAGTACTTC	CATSRDLPGQGCEQYF
TRBV11-2	-	TRBJ2-5	TGTGCCAGCAGCCAGAGGGCGGGGGCCGCACACGGGACCCAGTACTTC	CASSQRAGAAHGTQYF
TRBV5-1	TRBD2	TRBJ2-3	TGCGCCAGCAGGGCGCGGGAGGGGGCAGATACGCAGTATTTT	CASRAREGADTQYF
TRBV10-3	-	TRBJ1-3	TGTGCCATCATCCGAGCTAGCGTCTCTGGAAACACCATATATTTT	CAIIRASVSGNTIYF
TRBV5-5	-	TRBJ1-6	TGTGCCAGCAGCTTGGCCTCAGGGCTCTCCTATAATTCACCCCTCCACTTT	CASSLASGLSYNSPLHF